Described below is a single T cell receptor beta chain sequence and its context. Its specificity is unknown. The repertoire was sequenced with immunoSEQ multiplex PCR; TCRdb's copy has only in-frame clones and lacks some. The sample includes around 150,000 clones, more than 70% of them seen just once. In germline, CDR1 is SGHAT, CDR2 FQNNGV. The CDR3 is 17 amino acids. Trimming shortened V by 0 bases and J by 2 bases, and 15 bases separated the two germline ends. The sample belongs to a study of cytomegalovirus exposure and HLA in healthy donors. Overall study results and limits: Some public TCRs appeared in many individuals, while most sequences were rare. Subsequent analysis showed first-cohort TCR clusters tending to co-occur in 120 or so validation repertoires. It was 160 or so TCR beta chains that were listed as cytomegalovirus-associated.

This TCR came from a young man in good health and CMV-seronegative. The specimen was PBMCs. J is TRBJ2-3 and V is TRBV11-2; the D gene is possibly TRBD2 (5 bases). The CDR3 region is CASSLDPSADLTDTQYF. The CDR3, as DNA: TGTGCCAGCAGCTTAGACCCCTCAGCGGACCTCACAGATACGCAGTATTTT.